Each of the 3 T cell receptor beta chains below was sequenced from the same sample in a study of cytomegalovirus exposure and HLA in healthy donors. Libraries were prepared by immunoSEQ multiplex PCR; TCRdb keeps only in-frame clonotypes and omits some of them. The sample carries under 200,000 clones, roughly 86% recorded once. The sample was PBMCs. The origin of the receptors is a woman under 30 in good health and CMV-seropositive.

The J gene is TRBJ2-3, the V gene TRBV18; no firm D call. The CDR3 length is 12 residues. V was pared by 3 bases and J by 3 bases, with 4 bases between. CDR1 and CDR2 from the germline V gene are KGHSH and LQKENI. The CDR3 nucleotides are TGTGCCAGCTCACCCTTTACAGATACGCAGTATTTT. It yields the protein CASSPFTDTQYF.

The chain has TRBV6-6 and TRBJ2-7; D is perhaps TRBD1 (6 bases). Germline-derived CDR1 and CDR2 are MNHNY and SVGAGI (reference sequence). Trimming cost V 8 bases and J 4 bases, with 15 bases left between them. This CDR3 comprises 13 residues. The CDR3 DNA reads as TGTGCCAGCCTCCGGGACAACGGATACGAGCAGTACTTC. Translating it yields CASLRDNGYEQYF.

The CDR3 bases are TGTGCCAGCAGCGCGGAGGGACAGGGGTACCACGAGCAGTACTTC. Amino acids: CASSAEGQGYHEQYF. This rearrangement joins TRBV9 to TRBJ2-7; TRBD1 aligns across 10 bases. The V gene's germline CDR1 is SGDLS and CDR2 YYNGEE. V shed 3 bases, J shed 5 bases, and the junction held 8 bases outside the gene matches. This CDR3 is built from 15 residues.